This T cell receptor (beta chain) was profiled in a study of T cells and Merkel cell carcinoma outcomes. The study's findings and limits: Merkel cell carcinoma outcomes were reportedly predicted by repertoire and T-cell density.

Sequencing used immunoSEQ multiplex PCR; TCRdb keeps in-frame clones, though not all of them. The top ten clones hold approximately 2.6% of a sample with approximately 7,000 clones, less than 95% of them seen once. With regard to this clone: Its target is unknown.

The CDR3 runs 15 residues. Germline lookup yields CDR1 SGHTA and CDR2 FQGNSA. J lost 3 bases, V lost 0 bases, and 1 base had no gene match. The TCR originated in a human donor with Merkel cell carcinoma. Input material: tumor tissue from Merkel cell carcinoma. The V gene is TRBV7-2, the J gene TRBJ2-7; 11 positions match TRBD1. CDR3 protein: CASSLAGTGGYEQYF. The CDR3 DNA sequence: TGTGCCAGCAGCTTAGCCGGGACAGGGGGCTACGAGCAGTACTTC.